This is a list of T cell receptor beta chains from one sample in a study of human T cells and chemical hapten exposure. TCRdb used MiXCR to reprocess the RACE reads, holding one entry per CDR3 protein. This sample has about 57,000 distinct CDR3 sequences; 9.3% occur once, and the top ten carry about an eighth. The sample in question was whole blood, obtained in connection with sensitization to the hapten diphenylcyclopropenone (DPC). These receptors came from a woman aged 40 to 55 with alopecia areata. Some clones in this sample may be carry-over from other donors' samples. Each CDR3 is given with its conserved first and last residue. D genes are given only for firm matches. A row's size may be missing; if present it is once, few, many or a size class.

len,d_gene,abundance,v_gene,j_gene,CDR3nt,CDR3aa
13,.,many,TRBV27,TRBJ1-1,TGTGCCAGCCGTGGGATAATGAACACTGAAGCTTTCTTT,CASRGIMNTEAFF
13,.,many,TRBV27,TRBJ1-3,TGTGCCAGCCAAGGGAGCTCTGGAAACACCATATATTTT,CASQGSSGNTIYF
13,.,few,TRBV7-2,TRBJ2-1,TGTGCCAGCAGACGGACCGGGAGCAATGAGCAGTTCTTC,CASRRTGSNEQFF
16,.,few,TRBV5-8,TRBJ1-2,TGTGCCAGCAGCTTGGACAGACAAGAAACCATCTATGGCTACACCTTC,CASSLDRQETIYGYTF
14,.,many,TRBV6-6,TRBJ1-3,TGTGCCAGCAGTTACTTCGGGGGCGAAAACACCATATATTTT,CASSYFGGENTIYF
15,.,.,TRBV9,TRBJ1-2,TGTGCCAGCAGTTACGGGGGTATTTCCAACTATGGCTACACCTTC,CASSYGGISNYGYTF
15,.,few,TRBV13,TRBJ1-2,TGTGCCAGCAGCGCTACCCCACAGGGCACCTATGGCTACACCTTC,CASSATPQGTYGYTF
14,.,.,TRBV29-1,TRBJ1-2,TGCAGCGTTGTGGGGGACACAATCGACTATGGCTACACCTTC,CSVVGDTIDYGYTF
13,.,few,TRBV29-1,TRBJ2-5,TGCAGCGCCGAAAGGGGGGCCCAAGAGACCCAGTACTTC,CSAERGAQETQYF
15,TRBD1,few,TRBV7-2,TRBJ2-2,TGTGCCAGCAGCTTAGCGCGACAGGGATCCGGGGAGCTGTTTTTT,CASSLARQGSGELFF
13,.,few,TRBV5-1,TRBJ2-7,TGCGCCAGCATCGACGACCTGGGCTACGAGCAGTACTTC,CASIDDLGYEQYF
13,.,many,TRBV2,TRBJ1-4,TGTGCCAGCAGTGATACCGGGAATGAAAAACTGTTTTTT,CASSDTGNEKLFF
15,.,.,TRBV4-2,TRBJ2-5,TGTGCCAGCAGCCAAGATAATCAGGCGACAGAGACCCAGTACTTC,CASSQDNQATETQYF
11,.,.,TRBV19,TRBJ1-1,TGTGCCAGTAGGTCTAGGACTGAAGCTTTCTTT,CASRSRTEAFF
11,.,few,TRBV5-1,TRBJ1-1,TGCGCCAGCACTGGGGCGACTGAAGCTTTCTTT,CASTGATEAFF
13,.,.,TRBV9,TRBJ2-2,TGTGCCAGCAGCGATTATAACACCGGGGAGCTGTTTTTT,CASSDYNTGELFF
13,.,many,TRBV12-3/TRBV12-4,TRBJ2-1,TGTGCCAGCAGTTTTAGGCGCGCGGAGGAGCAGTTCTTC,CASSFRRAEEQFF
14,.,.,TRBV5-4,TRBJ2-2,TGTGCCAGCAGCTCCAGGGTGCACACCGGGGAGCTGTTTTTT,CASSSRVHTGELFF
15,.,many,TRBV7-2,TRBJ1-1,TGTGCCAGCAGCTTAGCAGCGGGGGCGGGTACTGAAGCTTTCTTT,CASSLAAGAGTEAFF
15,.,.,TRBV4-3,TRBJ1-2,TGCGCCAGCAGCCAAGAGTGGGCGCTCAACTATGGCTACACCTTC,CASSQEWALNYGYTF
14,.,few,TRBV7-8,TRBJ1-1,TGTGCCAGCAGCTTAGTAGAGGGTTGGACTGAAGCTTTCTTT,CASSLVEGWTEAFF
14,.,many,TRBV5-1,TRBJ2-1,TGCGCCAGCAGCGTTGGGAATTCCGGGAATGAGCAGTTCTTC,CASSVGNSGNEQFF
15,.,few,TRBV7-9,TRBJ1-2,TGTGCCAGCAGCTATTCATCGACTATTAACTATGGCTACACCTTC,CASSYSSTINYGYTF
11,.,.,TRBV7-2,TRBJ2-7,TGTGCCAGCAGCCTCCAGGGCCAGCAGTACTTC,CASSLQGQQYF
11,.,many,TRBV7-6,TRBJ2-1,TGTGCCAGCGGAATAGGCGGTGAGCAGTTCTTC,CASGIGGEQFF
15,TRBD1,.,TRBV6-6,TRBJ1-4,TGTGCCAGCAGCCAAACCGGGACAGGGGCCGGAAAACTGTTTTTT,CASSQTGTGAGKLFF
17,.,many,TRBV7-9,TRBJ2-5,TGTGCCAGCAGCTTAGCGGGGGCAAGGCCTCAATCGGAGACCCAGTACTTC,CASSLAGARPQSETQYF
16,TRBD2,many,TRBV6-2/TRBV6-3,TRBJ2-7,TGTGCCAGCAGCCCCCCTGGATGGCGGGGGTACTACGAGCAGTACTTC,CASSPPGWRGYYEQYF
14,.,many,TRBV9,TRBJ2-7,TGTGCCAGCAGCGTAGGGGGGGACTCCTACGAGCAGTACTTC,CASSVGGDSYEQYF
11,.,few,TRBV10-3,TRBJ1-6,TGTGCCATTGGAACAGGGTCACCCCTCCACTTT,CAIGTGSPLHF
14,.,.,TRBV5-1,TRBJ1-3,TGCGCCAGCAGCGGGGCGAGCTCTGGAAACACCATATATTTT,CASSGASSGNTIYF
19,.,few,TRBV10-2,TRBJ1-5,TGCGCCAGCAGTGAGTCACCCAGGACACCCCAATATAGCAATCAGCCCCAGCATTTT,CASSESPRTPQYSNQPQHF
16,TRBD2,few,TRBV7-2,TRBJ2-4,TGTGCCAGCAGCTTGGCAGCGGGGGGAGTCGGCAACATTCAGTACTTC,CASSLAAGGVGNIQYF
13,.,many,TRBV3-1,TRBJ2-7,TGTGCCAGCAGCCAGAAGTCCTACTACGAGCAGTACTTC,CASSQKSYYEQYF
15,TRBD2,many,TRBV7-2,TRBJ2-3,TGTGCCAGCAGCGCGACTAGCGGGGGGCTCGGTACGCAGTATTTT,CASSATSGGLGTQYF
14,TRBD1,few,TRBV3-1,TRBJ1-5,TGTGCCAGCAGCACGGACAGGACTAATCAGCCCCAGCATTTT,CASSTDRTNQPQHF
16,TRBD2,many,TRBV12-3/TRBV12-4,TRBJ2-7,TGTGCCAGCAGTTTCCTAGCGGGGGGCTTTAACTACGAGCAGTACTTC,CASSFLAGGFNYEQYF
12,.,.,TRBV29-1,TRBJ1-4,TGCAGCGTTGGCGACTTGGATGAAAAACTGTTTTTT,CSVGDLDEKLFF
13,.,many,TRBV4-1,TRBJ1-4,TGCGCCAGCAGCCAAGGAGGAAATGAAAAACTGTTTTTT,CASSQGGNEKLFF
17,TRBD1,many,TRBV28,TRBJ1-5,TGTGCCAGCAGTCTCTCGAAGACAGGGGTACGCGATCAGCCCCAGCATTTT,CASSLSKTGVRDQPQHF
13,TRBD2,.,TRBV5-1,TRBJ2-7,TGCGCCAGCAGCAGGGAGGGTTCTTACGAGCAGTACTTC,CASSREGSYEQYF
16,TRBD1,.,TRBV28,TRBJ1-2,TGTGCCAGCAGCCCCCTTCGGGGACAGGGGCCGTATGGCTACACCTTC,CASSPLRGQGPYGYTF
16,.,.,TRBV6-5,TRBJ1-1,TGTGCCAGCAGTTACTCCCGCCAGGGCCGGAACACTGAAGCTTTCTTT,CASSYSRQGRNTEAFF
14,.,many,TRBV7-3,TRBJ1-5,TGTGCCAGCAGTATAGAGCCTGGAAATCAGCCCCAGCATTTT,CASSIEPGNQPQHF
15,.,few,TRBV4-1,TRBJ2-7,TGCGCCAGCAGCCAAGGCCGAATTAGGGTGGACGAGCAGTACTTC,CASSQGRIRVDEQYF
12,.,many,TRBV20-1,TRBJ1-2,TGCAGTGCTAGCCCAGGGGATTATGGCTACACCTTC,CSASPGDYGYTF
13,.,many,TRBV10-3,TRBJ2-5,TGTGCCATCAGTTCGACTAGTACAGAGACCCAGTACTTC,CAISSTSTETQYF